This T cell receptor beta chain was sequenced during a study of blood T cell repertoires in COVID-19. Sequenced by immunoSEQ multiplex PCR; TCRdb stores in-frame clones only, minus some. The sample consists of fewer than 450,000 clones, around 90% of them appearing once. The clonotype originates from a woman aged 18-29 years who had recovered from COVID-19. Sequenced input: PBMCs or T cells enriched from blood (not recorded which).

This CDR3 reads CASSDSRDRGGLQETQYF. The CDR3 DNA follows: TGCGCCAGCAGTGACTCCCGAGACAGGGGAGGGTTGCAAGAGACCCAGTACTTC. This chain connects TRBV10-2 to TRBJ2-5; TRBD1 might be the D (8 bases). The V gene lost 3 bases and the J gene lost 2 bases, with 22 bases spanning the gap. Germline assignment: CDR1 WSHSY and CDR2 SAAADI. This CDR3 region has 18 residues.